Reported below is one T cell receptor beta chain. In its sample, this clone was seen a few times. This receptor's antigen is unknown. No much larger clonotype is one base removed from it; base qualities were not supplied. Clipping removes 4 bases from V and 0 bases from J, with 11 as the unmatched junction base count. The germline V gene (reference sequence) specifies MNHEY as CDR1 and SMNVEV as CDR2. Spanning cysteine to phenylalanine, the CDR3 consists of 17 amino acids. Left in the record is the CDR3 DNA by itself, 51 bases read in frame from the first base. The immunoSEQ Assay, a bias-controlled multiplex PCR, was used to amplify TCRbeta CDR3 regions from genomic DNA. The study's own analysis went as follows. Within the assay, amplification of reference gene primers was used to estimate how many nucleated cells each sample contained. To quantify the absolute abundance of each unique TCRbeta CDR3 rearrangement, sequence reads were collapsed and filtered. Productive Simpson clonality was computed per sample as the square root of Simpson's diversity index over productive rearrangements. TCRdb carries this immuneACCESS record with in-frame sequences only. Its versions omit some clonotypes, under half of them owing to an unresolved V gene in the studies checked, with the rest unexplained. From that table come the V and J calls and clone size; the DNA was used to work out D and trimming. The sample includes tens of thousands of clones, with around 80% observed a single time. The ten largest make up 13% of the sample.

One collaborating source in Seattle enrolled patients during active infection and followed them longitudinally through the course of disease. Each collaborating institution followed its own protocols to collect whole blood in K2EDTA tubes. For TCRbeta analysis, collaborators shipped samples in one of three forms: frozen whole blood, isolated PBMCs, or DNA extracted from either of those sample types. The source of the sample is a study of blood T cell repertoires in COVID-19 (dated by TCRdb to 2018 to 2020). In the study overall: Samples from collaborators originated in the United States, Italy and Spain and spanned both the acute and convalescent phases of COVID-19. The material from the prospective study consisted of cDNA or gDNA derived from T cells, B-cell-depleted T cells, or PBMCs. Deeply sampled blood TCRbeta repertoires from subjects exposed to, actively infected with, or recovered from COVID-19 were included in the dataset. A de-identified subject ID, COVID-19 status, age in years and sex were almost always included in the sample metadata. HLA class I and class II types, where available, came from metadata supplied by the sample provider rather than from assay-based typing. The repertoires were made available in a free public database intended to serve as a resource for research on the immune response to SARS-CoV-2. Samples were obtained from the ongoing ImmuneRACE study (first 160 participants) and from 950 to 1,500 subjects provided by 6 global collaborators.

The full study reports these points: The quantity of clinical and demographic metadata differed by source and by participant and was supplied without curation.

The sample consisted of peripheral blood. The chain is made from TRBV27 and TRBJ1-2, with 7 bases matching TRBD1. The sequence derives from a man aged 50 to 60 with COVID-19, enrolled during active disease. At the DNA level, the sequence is TGTGCCAGCAGTTCTATCACAGGGGCAGTAGCTAACTATGGCTACACCTTC. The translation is CASSSITGAVANYGYTF.